This T cell receptor (beta chain) was documented in a study of blood T cell repertoires in COVID-19. Trimming stripped 0 bases from V and 5 bases from J, with 5 bases between. This CDR3 region has 13 residues. Germline V CDR1 and CDR2: SGHDN, FVKESK. The data were produced by immunoSEQ multiplex PCR, yet TCRdb's version contains in-frame clones alone and is incomplete. The sample has 150,000 to 190,000 clones, 80% to 90% seen once. V gene TRBV14 combines with J gene TRBJ1-5; the D is unclear. The sample taken for sequencing was PBMCs or T cells enriched from blood (not recorded which). This TCR derives from a man aged 50 to 59 who had recovered from COVID-19. The CDR3 nucleotides read TGTGCCAGCAGCCAAGATCGTTATCAGCCCCAGCATTTT. The encoded protein is CASSQDRYQPQHF.